These 32 T cell receptor beta chains came from one sample sequenced in a study of cytomegalovirus exposure and HLA in healthy donors. The PCR used 60 Vbeta and 13 Jbeta primers. Profiling relied on immunoSEQ multiplex PCR, and the TCRdb table lists in-frame clones only, not all of them. Here the sample spans approximately 100,000 clones, roughly four fifths being singletons. The sequenced sample was PBMCs. Receptor source: a man aged 50 to 59 in good health and CMV-seronegative.

The chain combines TRBV7-9 with TRBJ2-1, with D tentatively TRBD1 (5 bases). Germline CDR1 reads SEHNR; CDR2 reads FQNEAQ (reference sequence). V lost 4 bases and J lost 15, with 16 bases in between. CDR3 length: 12 residues. CDR3: CASSSEYRSAFF. Written as DNA, the CDR3 is TGTGCCAGCAGCTCTGAATACAGGTCGGCGTTCTTC.

There are a few counts of this clone. DNA of the CDR3: TGTGCCAGCAGCCACTCCGGGTCCACCGGGGAGCTGTTTTTT. This codes for CASSHSGSTGELFF. The rearrangement links TRBV7-2 to TRBJ2-2; D unclear. CDR1 SGHTA and CDR2 FQGNSA come from the germline V gene. CDR3 length: 14 amino acids. Trimming took 5 bases from V and 4 from J, leaving 11 bases between them.

V is TRBV5-4 and J is TRBJ2-2; possibly TRBD2 for D (5 bases). V gave up 1 base and J gave up 4 bases, with 8 bases separating them. CDR1 SGHNT and CDR2 YYREEE come from the germline V gene (reference sequence). The CDR3 totals 14 residues. In nucleotides, the CDR3 is TGTGCCAGCAGCTTGTCCCGGGGCACCGGGGAGCTGTTTTTT. This codes for CASSLSRGTGELFF.

CDR3 in amino acids: CASSQQLTPDSQETQYF. In DNA form, the CDR3 reads TGCGCCAGCAGCCAACAGTTAACTCCGGACAGCCAAGAGACCCAGTACTTC. The chain employs TRBV4-3 and TRBJ2-5; weak D call: TRBD1 (6 bases). CDR3 size: 17 residues. V was cut by 2 bases and J by 1 base, with 17 bases left in between. The germline V gene has CDR1 LGHNA and CDR2 YSLEER.

The J gene is TRBJ1-6, the V gene TRBV11-3; D remains ambiguous. CDR1 and CDR2 (germline): SGHNT, YENEEA. Trimming took 0 bases from V and 0 from J, leaving 6 bases between them. CDR3 size: 16 residues. The CDR3 loop is CASSLDTGSYNSPLHF. CDR3 in DNA: TGTGCCAGCAGCTTAGATACGGGCTCCTATAATTCACCCCTCCACTTT.

J is TRBJ2-7 and V is TRBV30; TRBD1 agrees at 9 bases. Per the germline V gene, CDR1 is GTSNPN and CDR2 is SVGIG (reference sequence). The CDR3 runs to 13 residues. V was pared by 1 base and J by 7 bases, with 5 bases of the junction left unmatched. The CDR3 nucleotides are TGTGCCTGGAGTGGGGACAGGGCGAGGGAGCAGTACTTC. This translates into CAWSGDRAREQYF.

This rearrangement joins TRBV5-8 to TRBJ2-7, with 8 bases that match TRBD1. Germline V lookup: CDR1 SGHTS, CDR2 YDEGEE. The CDR3 length is 15 residues. The ends lost 0 bases at V and 2 bases at J; junction bases unmatched: 4. CDR3 bases: TGTGCCAGCAGCTTGGCGGCACAGGGGGCCTACGAGCAGTACTTC. This encodes CASSLAAQGAYEQYF.

This clone was observed a single time. This chain joins TRBV10-2 and TRBJ2-7; the D gene is possibly TRBD2 (5 bases). The germline gives CDR1 WSHSY, CDR2 SAAADI. The V gene lost 1 base and the J gene lost 3 bases, with 7 bases spanning the gap. This CDR3 has 13 residues. Here the CDR3 DNA reads TGCGCCAGCAGTGAGTTCCGGGACTACGAGCAGTACGTC. This sequence encodes CASSEFRDYEQYV.

The chain joins TRBV19 to TRBJ1-1; D not resolved. V was cut by 3 bases and J by 1 base, with 9 bases left in between. The length of the CDR3 is 14 residues. Per germline, CDR1 LNHDA and CDR2 SQIVND (reference sequence). CDR3 region: CASSIRQANTEAFF. The CDR3 DNA is TGTGCCAGTAGTATTAGGCAGGCGAACACTGAAGCTTTCTTT.

In DNA, the CDR3 is TGTGCCAGCAGTTCCCTCGGGGTTAAGTATGGCTACACCTTC. Translating gives CASSSLGVKYGYTF. The V gene is TRBV28, the J gene TRBJ1-2; no firm D call. Trimming left V 4 bases short and J 5 bases short, with 14 bases between. CDR1 and CDR2 (germline): MDHEN, SYDVKM. The CDR3 contains 14 residues.

This clone was counted only a few times. V gene TRBV28 combines with J gene TRBJ1-3, with TRBD1 identical over 7 bases. Losses at the gene ends were 5 bases for V and 9 bases for J; bases not matched to a gene: 16. Germline V CDR1 and CDR2: MDHEN, SYDVKM. The CDR3 has 16 amino acids. The CDR3 DNA reads TGTGCCAGCAGTCCCCCCTCGGGACAGTTGAGAAGCACCATATATTTT. This sequence encodes CASSPPSGQLRSTIYF.

The rearrangement joins TRBV6-4 to TRBJ1-6; D is undetermined. There are 13 residues in the CDR3. Germline V gene sequence: CDR1 MRHNA, CDR2 SNTAGT. V lost 2 bases, J lost 5 bases, and 4 bases lay in between. CDR3 DNA: TGTGCCAGCAGTGACAGCAATAATTCACCCCTCCACTTT. This codes for CASSDSNNSPLHF.

The J gene is TRBJ2-1, the V gene TRBV29-1; the D gene is possibly TRBD1 (6 bases). V lost 0 bases to trimming and J lost 7 bases, with 22 bases between them. The CDR3 consists of 17 residues. Germline CDR1 reads SQVTM; CDR2 reads ANQGSEA. CDR3: CSVEDHAQGPTINEQFF. The DNA for the CDR3 is TGCAGCGTTGAAGATCATGCCCAGGGGCCGACTATTAATGAGCAGTTCTTC.

This clone was observed a handful of times. The chain is built from TRBV4-2 and TRBJ2-3; possibly TRBD2 for D (5 bases). Germline lookup yields CDR1 LGHNA and CDR2 YNFKEQ. CDR3 size: 15 residues. V shed 0 bases and J shed 4 bases, with 11 bases lying between them. CDR3 DNA sequence: TGTGCCAGCAGCCAAGATTTACTAGGCGCAGATACGCAGTATTTT. Its protein product is CASSQDLLGADTQYF.

In regard to this clone: The same CDR3 is also encoded by other DNA sequences in this sample. The chain couples TRBV7-9 to TRBJ1-2, with TRBD1 matching 8 bases. The V gene end was trimmed by 5 bases and the J gene end by 6 bases; junction bases not matched to a gene: 2. The germline V gene has CDR1 SEHNR and CDR2 FQNEAQ (reference sequence). This CDR3 region has 12 residues. The CDR3 nucleotides are TGTGCCAGCAGCCGGGACAGGAATGGCTACACCTTC. Protein sequence: CASSRDRNGYTF.

This sequence joins TRBV5-1 and TRBJ2-7, with TRBD2 identical over 8 bases. Germline assignment: CDR1 SGHRS and CDR2 YFSETQ. This CDR3 has 16 residues. V lost 4 bases, J lost 2 bases, and 11 bases stayed unmatched. The CDR3: CASSPGGTSETYEQYF. The CDR3 region has the DNA TGCGCCAGCAGCCCTGGAGGGACTAGTGAAACCTACGAGCAGTACTTC.

The genes are TRBV7-9 and TRBJ2-3, with unresolved D. The CDR3 is made up of 16 amino acids. The germline gives CDR1 SEHNR, CDR2 FQNEAQ (reference sequence). Trimming stripped 1 base from V and 0 bases from J, with 11 bases between. CDR3 amino acids: CASSLGFFQSTDTQYF. Written as DNA, the CDR3 is TGTGCCAGCAGCTTAGGGTTTTTTCAGAGCACAGATACGCAGTATTTT.

The chain uses TRBV7-2 and TRBJ2-7, with 7 bases identical to TRBD1. The CDR3 consists of 13 residues. From germline, CDR1 is SGHTA and CDR2 FQGNSA. V lost 4 bases and J lost 4; bases outside the gene matches: 4. CDR3 region: CASSSNRGYEQYV. Here the CDR3 DNA reads TGTGCCAGCAGCTCCAACAGGGGTTACGAGCAGTACGTC.

The CDR3 region is CASSESRDNNEKLFF. The CDR3 DNA reads TGTGCCAGCAGTGAATCCCGGGACAATAATGAAAAACTGTTTTTT. The chain recombines TRBV6-1 with TRBJ1-4; perhaps TRBD1 as D (6 bases). From germline, CDR1 is MNHNS and CDR2 SASEGT. Trimming removed 2 bases from V and 4 bases from J, with 11 bases in between. The length of the CDR3 is 15 residues.

The rearrangement uses TRBV9 and TRBJ1-3; D is unresolved. Germline V CDR1 and CDR2: SGDLS, YYNGEE. The V gene lost 0 bases and the J gene lost 3 bases, with 7 bases spanning the gap. The CDR3 covers 14 residues. The CDR3 region is CASSVEEDGNTIYF. As DNA, the CDR3 is TGTGCCAGCAGCGTAGAGGAGGATGGAAACACCATATATTTT.

The chain couples TRBV2 to TRBJ2-1; tentative D call: TRBD2 (7 bases). Trimming took off 4 bases at V and 3 bases at J, with 13 bases between the two ends. Germline values: CDR1 SNHLY, CDR2 FYNNEI. The CDR3 consists of 15 residues. CDR3: CASSVGGASYNEQFF. The CDR3 nucleotides are TGTGCCAGCAGTGTTGGGGGGGCGAGCTACAATGAGCAGTTCTTC.

The chain is built from TRBV18 and TRBJ1-1, with 8 bases lining up with TRBD1. V was clipped by 5 bases and J by 4 bases; unmatched bases: 6. The germline gives CDR1 KGHSH, CDR2 LQKENI. The CDR3 length is 14 residues. The CDR3 region has the DNA TGTGCCAGCTCAGCCGGGACAGGCGCCACTGAAGCTTTCTTT. Protein product: CASSAGTGATEAFF.

The J gene is TRBJ1-5, the V gene TRBV30; no clear D. CDR3 length equals 14 residues. From germline, CDR1 is GTSNPN and CDR2 SVGIG (reference sequence). V dropped 1 base and J dropped 1 base, with 8 bases sitting between them. Here the CDR3 DNA reads TGTGCCTGGAGTGCCGGGGTGAGCAATCAGCCCCAGCATTTT. Its protein product is CAWSAGVSNQPQHF.

This clone appeared a few times. The chain uses TRBV6-1 and TRBJ1-6; TRBD1 matches at 7 bases. The CDR3 runs 14 residues. The V gene end was trimmed by 9 bases and the J gene end by 6 bases; junction bases not matched to a gene: 8. Germline V CDR1 and CDR2: MNHNS, SASEGT. CDR3 protein: CASSTGTVNSPLHF. CDR3 in DNA: TGTGCCAGTTCTACCGGGACAGTTAATTCACCCCTCCACTTT.

The rearrangement uses TRBV18 and TRBJ2-1, with TRBD2 identical over 8 bases. CDR3 length equals 15 residues. In germline, CDR1 is KGHSH, CDR2 LQKENI. V was clipped by 3 bases and J by 7 bases; unmatched bases: 8. CDR3 region: CASSPTSAGENEQFF. CDR3 in DNA: TGTGCCAGCTCACCCACATCAGCGGGGGAGAATGAGCAGTTCTTC.

CDR3 nucleotide sequence: TGTGCCAGCAGCTCTTCCGGGGAGCTGTTTTTT. It yields the protein CASSSSGELFF. This chain connects TRBV7-7 to TRBJ2-2; D is uncertain. Germline V gives CDR1 SSHAT, CDR2 FNYEAQ (reference sequence). This CDR3 is built from 11 residues. The germline V and J ends were trimmed by 4 bases and 6 bases, with 3 bases remaining between them.

This clone has more than one count but fewer than ten. The CDR3 DNA reads as TGTGCCAGCAGCTTAGAACAATCTGGAAACACCATATATTTT. It translates to CASSLEQSGNTIYF. The chain is built from TRBV7-2 and TRBJ1-3; D unresolved. The V end lost 1 base, the J end lost 1 base, and 5 bases lay between the germline ends. The germline gives CDR1 SGHTA, CDR2 FQGNSA. CDR3 size: 14 residues.

This chain uses TRBV6-5 with TRBJ1-1; TRBD1 matches 9 bases. CDR1 and CDR2 from the germline V gene are MNHEY and SVGAGI. J gave up 1 base and V 4 bases, and 7 bases lay outside the gene matches. This CDR3 contains 16 residues. CDR3 coding DNA: TGTGCCAGCAGTTTAGCGCCGGGACAGGGGAACACTGAAGCTTTCTTT. Protein sequence: CASSLAPGQGNTEAFF.

The chain has TRBV5-1 and TRBJ2-5; the D gene is possibly TRBD2 (6 bases). Germline lookup yields CDR1 SGHRS and CDR2 YFSETQ. V was clipped by 3 bases and J by 7 bases, with 19 bases between them. The CDR3 is 15 amino acids. The CDR3 DNA sequence: TGCGCCAGCAGCTCGTTCCGGAACCTGGGAGGGACCCAGTACTTC. Its translation is CASSSFRNLGGTQYF.

J is TRBJ2-4 and V is TRBV4-1; 9 bases are a match to TRBD1. The CDR3 spans 16 residues. The germline CDR1 and CDR2 sequences are MGHRA and YSYEKL. The trim removed 4 bases at V and 3 bases at J, leaving 7 bases unmatched. The CDR3, as DNA: TGCGCCAGCAGCCTTACAGGGGGCTTGGTCAAAAACATTCAGTACTTC. The encoded protein is CASSLTGGLVKNIQYF.

The gene calls are TRBV6-5 and TRBJ1-5, with 7 bases identical to TRBD1. CDR1 MNHEY and CDR2 SVGAGI come from the germline V gene. Trimming took 5 bases from V and 4 from J; bases not matched to a gene: 8. This CDR3 has 15 amino acids. CDR3: CASSKLSGGNQPQHF. In nucleotides, the CDR3 is TGTGCCAGCAGTAAATTATCAGGGGGAAATCAGCCCCAGCATTTT.

The chain uses TRBV4-2 and TRBJ1-6; D ambiguous. Germline loops: CDR1 LGHNA, CDR2 YNFKEQ. V lost 2 bases, J lost 11 bases, and 7 bases lay in between. The CDR3 is 12 residues long. The CDR3 DNA follows: TGTGCCAGCAGCCAATCCTTCGCACCCCTCCACTTT. This codes for CASSQSFAPLHF.